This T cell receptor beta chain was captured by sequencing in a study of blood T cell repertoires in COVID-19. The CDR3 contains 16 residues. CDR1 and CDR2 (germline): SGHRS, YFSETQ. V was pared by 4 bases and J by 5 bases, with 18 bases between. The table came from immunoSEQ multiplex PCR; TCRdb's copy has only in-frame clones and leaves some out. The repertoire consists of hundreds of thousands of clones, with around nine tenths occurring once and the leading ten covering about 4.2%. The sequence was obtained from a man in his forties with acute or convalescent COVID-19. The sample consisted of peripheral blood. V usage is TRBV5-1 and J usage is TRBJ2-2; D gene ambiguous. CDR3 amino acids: CASSPLTMEGTGELFF. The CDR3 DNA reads TGCGCCAGCAGCCCCCTAACTATGGAAGGAACCGGGGAGCTGTTTTTT.